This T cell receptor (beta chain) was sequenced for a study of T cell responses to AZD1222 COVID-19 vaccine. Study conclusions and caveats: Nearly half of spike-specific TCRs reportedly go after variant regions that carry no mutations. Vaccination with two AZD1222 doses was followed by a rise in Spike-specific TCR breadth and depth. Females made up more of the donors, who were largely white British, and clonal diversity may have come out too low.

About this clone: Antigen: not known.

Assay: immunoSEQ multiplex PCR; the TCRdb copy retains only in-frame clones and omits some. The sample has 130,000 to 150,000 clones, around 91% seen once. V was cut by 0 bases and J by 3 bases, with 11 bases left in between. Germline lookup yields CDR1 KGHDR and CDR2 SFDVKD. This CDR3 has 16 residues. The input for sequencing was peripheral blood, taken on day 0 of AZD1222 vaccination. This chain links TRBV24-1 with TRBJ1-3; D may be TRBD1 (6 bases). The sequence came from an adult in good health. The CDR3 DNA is TGTGCCACCAGTGATTTGGGGGGGCGTGTTGGAAACACCATATATTTT. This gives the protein CATSDLGGRVGNTIYF.